The clone carrying this TCR beta chain was seen more than once but under ten times. The antigen is unknown. Unique molecular identifiers had been added to the TCR beta cDNA libraries. TCRdb ran MiXCR on the PCR reads and lists one entry per CDR3 protein. This sample carries almost 700,000 distinct CDR3 sequences, over 45% of them seen once, and the ten largest clones take roughly 12%. The sample comes from a study of post-analysis software for immune sequencing data. Study-level results: Patients had higher frequencies than controls of about 5 TRBV segments, including TRBV5-6, TRBV5-1 and TRBV20-1. Controls significantly exceeded multiple sclerosis patients in normalized Chao1 diversity.

This CDR3 is built from 13 residues. With 6 bases removed from V and 7 bases from J, the gap between germline ends came to 15 bases. The germline CDR1 and CDR2 sequences are SGHVS and FQNEAQ. The chain uses TRBV7-8 and TRBJ1-2; tentatively, D is TRBD1 (5 bases). This sequence originates from a girl aged 2 to 10 with multiple sclerosis. Material: blood. In DNA, the CDR3 is TGTGCCAGCAGGGGTCAGGGTATAGGTGGCTACACCTTC. Translation gives CASRGQGIGGYTF.